This T cell receptor (beta chain) was identified in a study of neurological immune-mediated disorders. Study-wide results and limits: Across subjects, no CDR3 amino acid sequence appeared in expanded clones of more than one subject, a finding that suggested private repertoires in all groups. When the repertoires were sorted by phylogenetic grouping, those of 18 of 34 multiple sclerosis patients ended up in one related-CDR3 cluster, a possible signature.

This CDR3 spans 16 amino acids. The ends were cut back, 5 bases at V and 2 bases at J, with 18 bases in the middle. Germline values: CDR1 SGHVS, CDR2 FQNEAQ. Unsorted libraries were prepared from 2 million PBMCs that had been stored at -80 C. There are many counts of this clonotype. Its antigen is unknown. As for the cDNA, it was generated by 5'RACE with 10-nucleotide random UMIs. TCRdb re-called the 5' RACE reads with MiXCR, one entry per CDR3 protein. Of tens of thousands of distinct CDR3 sequences in the sample, about 2% were seen once. The receptor was derived from a woman between 35 and 50 years old with multiple sclerosis. Material: PBMCs. The chain is built from TRBV7-8 and TRBJ1-2; D not certain. The CDR3, as DNA: TGTGCCAGCAGCCCCGCGGGGTGGCAGGAGAACTATGGCTACACCTTC. Amino acids: CASSPAGWQENYGYTF. Full variable domain (remainder filled in from reference TRBV7-8 and TRBJ1-2): GAGVSQSPRYKVAKRGQDVALRCDPISGHVSLFWYQQALGQGPEFLTYFQNEAQLDKSGLPSDRFFAERPEGSVSTLKIQRTQQEDSAVYLCASSPAGWQENYGYTFGSGTRLTVV.